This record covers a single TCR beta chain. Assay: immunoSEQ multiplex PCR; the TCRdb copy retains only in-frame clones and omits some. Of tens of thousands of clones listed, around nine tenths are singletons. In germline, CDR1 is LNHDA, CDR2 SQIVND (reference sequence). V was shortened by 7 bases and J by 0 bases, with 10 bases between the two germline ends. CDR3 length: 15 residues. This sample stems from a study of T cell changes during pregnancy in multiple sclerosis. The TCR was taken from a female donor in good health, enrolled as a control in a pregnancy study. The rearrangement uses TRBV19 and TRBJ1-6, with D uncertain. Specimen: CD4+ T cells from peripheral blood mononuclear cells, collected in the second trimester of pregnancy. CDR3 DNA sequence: TGTGCCAGTAAGTTTCGGAGCTCCTATAATTCACCCCTCCACTTT. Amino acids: CASKFRSSYNSPLHF.